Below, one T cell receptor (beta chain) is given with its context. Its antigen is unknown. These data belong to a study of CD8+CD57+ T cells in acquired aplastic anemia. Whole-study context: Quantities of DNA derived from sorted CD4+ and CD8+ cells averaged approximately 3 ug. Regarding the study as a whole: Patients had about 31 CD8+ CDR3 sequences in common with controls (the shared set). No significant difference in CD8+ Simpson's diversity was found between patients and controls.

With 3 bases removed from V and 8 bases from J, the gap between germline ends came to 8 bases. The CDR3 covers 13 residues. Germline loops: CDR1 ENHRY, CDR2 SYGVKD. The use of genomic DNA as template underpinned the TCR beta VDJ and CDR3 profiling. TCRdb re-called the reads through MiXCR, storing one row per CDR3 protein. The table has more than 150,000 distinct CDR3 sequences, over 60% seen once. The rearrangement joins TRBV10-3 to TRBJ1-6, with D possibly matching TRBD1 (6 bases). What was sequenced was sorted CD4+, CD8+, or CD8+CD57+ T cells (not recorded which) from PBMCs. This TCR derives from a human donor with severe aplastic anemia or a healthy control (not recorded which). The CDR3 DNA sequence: TGTGCCATCAGTGACCGGACAGATTCACCCCTCCACTTT. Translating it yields CAISDRTDSPLHF.